This T cell receptor (beta chain) was recovered during a study of shared clonotypes between healthy human individuals. General observations from the study: Non-shared clonotypes showed lower generation probabilities than clonotypes common to all four donors. It was expected that sequencing depth would affect clonotype sharing among donors.

Some clones are missing from TCRdb's copy, which holds only in-frame ones; the method was immunoSEQ multiplex PCR. Of more than 850,000 clones listed, about 84% were seen once; the top ten hold 0.5% to 0.6%. V was cut by 1 base and J by 3 bases, with 6 bases left in between. The CDR3 is 13 amino acids. The germline V gene has CDR1 SGHTA and CDR2 FQGTGA. Naive CD4+ cells were CD45RA-selected; the remaining cells were memory. In the case of this clone: Its antigen is not identified.

Material for sequencing was memory CD4+ T cells from PBMCs. Subset denoted: CD45RA-negative fraction. J is TRBJ2-5 and V is TRBV7-3, with D uncertain. This receptor was obtained from a man younger than 35 in good health. Some clones in this sample may be carry-over from other donors' samples. In nucleotides, the CDR3 is TGTGCCAGCAGCTTAATATCGGAAGAGACCCAGTACTTC. This sequence encodes CASSLISEETQYF.